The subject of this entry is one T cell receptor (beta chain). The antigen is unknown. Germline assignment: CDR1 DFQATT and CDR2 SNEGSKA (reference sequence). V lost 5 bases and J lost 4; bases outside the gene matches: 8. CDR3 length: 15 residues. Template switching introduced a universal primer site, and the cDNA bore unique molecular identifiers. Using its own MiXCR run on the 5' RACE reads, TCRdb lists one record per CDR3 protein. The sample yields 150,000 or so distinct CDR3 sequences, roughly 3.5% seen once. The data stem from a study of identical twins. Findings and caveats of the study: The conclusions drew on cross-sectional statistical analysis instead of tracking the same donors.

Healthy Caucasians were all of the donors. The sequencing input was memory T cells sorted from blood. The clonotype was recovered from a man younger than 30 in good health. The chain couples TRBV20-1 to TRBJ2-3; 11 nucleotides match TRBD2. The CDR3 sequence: CSAPPIAGGADTQYF. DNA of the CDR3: TGCAGTGCTCCTCCTATAGCGGGGGGGGCAGATACGCAGTATTTT.